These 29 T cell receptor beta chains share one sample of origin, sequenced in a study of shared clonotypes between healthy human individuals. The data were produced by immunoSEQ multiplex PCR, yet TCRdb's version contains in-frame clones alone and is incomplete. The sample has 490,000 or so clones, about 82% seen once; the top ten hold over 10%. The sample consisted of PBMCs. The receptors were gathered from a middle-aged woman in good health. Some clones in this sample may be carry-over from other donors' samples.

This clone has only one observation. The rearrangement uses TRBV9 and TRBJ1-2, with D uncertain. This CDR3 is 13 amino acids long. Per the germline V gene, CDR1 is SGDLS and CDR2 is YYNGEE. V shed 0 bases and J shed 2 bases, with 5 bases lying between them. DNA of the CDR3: TGTGCCAGCAGCGTAGAGGCCAACTATGGCTACACCTTC. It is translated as CASSVEANYGYTF.

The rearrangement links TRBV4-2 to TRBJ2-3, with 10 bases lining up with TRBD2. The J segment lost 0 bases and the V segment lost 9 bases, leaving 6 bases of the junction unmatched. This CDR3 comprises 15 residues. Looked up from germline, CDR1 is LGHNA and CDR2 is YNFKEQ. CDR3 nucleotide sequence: TGTGCCAGTAAAACTAGCGGGAAGAGCACAGATACGCAGTATTTT. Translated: CASKTSGKSTDTQYF.

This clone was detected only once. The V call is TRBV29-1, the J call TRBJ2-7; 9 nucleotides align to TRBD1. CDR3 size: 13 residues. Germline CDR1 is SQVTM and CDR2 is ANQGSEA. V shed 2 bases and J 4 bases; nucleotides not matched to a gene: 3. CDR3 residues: CSVELDRGYEQYF. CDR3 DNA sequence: TGCAGCGTTGAACTGGACAGGGGTTACGAGCAGTACTTC.

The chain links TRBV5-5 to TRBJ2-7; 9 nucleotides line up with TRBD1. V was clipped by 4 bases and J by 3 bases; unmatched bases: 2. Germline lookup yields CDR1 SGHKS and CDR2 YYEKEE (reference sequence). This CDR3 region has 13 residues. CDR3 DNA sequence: TGTGCCAGCAGCATGGGACAGGGCTACGAGCAGTACTTC. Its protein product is CASSMGQGYEQYF.

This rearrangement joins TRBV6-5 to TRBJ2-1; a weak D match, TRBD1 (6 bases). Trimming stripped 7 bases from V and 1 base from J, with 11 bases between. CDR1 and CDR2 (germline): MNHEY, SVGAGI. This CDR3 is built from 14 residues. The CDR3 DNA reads TGTGCCAGCAATACACAGGGTTCCTACAATGAGCAGTTCTTC. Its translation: CASNTQGSYNEQFF.

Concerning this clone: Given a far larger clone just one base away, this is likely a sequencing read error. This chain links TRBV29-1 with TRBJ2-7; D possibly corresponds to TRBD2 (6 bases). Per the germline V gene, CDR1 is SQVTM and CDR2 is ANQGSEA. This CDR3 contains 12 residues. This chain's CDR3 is CSARDGTYEQHF. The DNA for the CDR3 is TGCAGCGCGCGGGACGGAACCTACGAGCAGCACTTC.

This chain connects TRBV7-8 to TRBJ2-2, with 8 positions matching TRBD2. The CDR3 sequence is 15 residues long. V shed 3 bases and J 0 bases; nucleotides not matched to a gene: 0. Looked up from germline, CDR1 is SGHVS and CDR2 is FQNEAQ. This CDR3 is CASSFSGTNTGELFF. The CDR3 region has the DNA TGTGCCAGCAGCTTTAGCGGGACGAACACCGGGGAGCTGTTTTTT.

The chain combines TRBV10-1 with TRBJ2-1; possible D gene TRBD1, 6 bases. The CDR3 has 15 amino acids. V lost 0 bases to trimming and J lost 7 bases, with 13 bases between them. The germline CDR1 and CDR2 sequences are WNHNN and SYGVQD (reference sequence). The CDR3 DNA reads TGCGCCAGCAGTGAGTCCGGGACAAGACCTAATGAGCAGTTCTTC. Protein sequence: CASSESGTRPNEQFF.

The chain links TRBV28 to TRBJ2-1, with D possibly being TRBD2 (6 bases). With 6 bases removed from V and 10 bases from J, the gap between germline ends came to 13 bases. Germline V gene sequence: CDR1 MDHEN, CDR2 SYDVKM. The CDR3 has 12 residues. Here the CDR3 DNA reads TGTGCCAGCAGCCGCCTTGGGGGGGAGCAGTTCTTC. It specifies CASSRLGGEQFF.

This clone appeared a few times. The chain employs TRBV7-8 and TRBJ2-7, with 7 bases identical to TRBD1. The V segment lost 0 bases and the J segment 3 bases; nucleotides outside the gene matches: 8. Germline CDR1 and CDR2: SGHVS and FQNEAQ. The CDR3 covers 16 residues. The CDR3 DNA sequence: TGTGCCAGCAGCTTAGCCCCCAAGACAGGGAACTACGAGCAGTACTTC. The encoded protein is CASSLAPKTGNYEQYF.

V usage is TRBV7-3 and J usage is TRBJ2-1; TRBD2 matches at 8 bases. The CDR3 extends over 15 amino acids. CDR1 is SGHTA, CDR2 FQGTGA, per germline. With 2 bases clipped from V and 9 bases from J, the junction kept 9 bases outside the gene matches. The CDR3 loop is CASSLPGLAPGEQFF. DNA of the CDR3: TGTGCCAGCAGCTTACCCGGACTAGCCCCGGGTGAGCAGTTCTTC.

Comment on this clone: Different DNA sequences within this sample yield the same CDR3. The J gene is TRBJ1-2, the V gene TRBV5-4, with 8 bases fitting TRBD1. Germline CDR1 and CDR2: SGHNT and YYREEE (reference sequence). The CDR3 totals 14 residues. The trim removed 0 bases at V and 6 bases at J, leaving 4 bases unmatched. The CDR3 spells CASSLGQGANGYTF. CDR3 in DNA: TGTGCCAGCAGCTTGGGTCAGGGGGCAAATGGCTACACCTTC.

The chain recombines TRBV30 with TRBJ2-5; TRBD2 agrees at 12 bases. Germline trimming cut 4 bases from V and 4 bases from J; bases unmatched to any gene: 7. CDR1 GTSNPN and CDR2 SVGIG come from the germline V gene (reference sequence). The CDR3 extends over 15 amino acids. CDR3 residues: CAWTRGLAGLETQYF. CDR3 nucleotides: TGTGCCTGGACCCGCGGACTAGCGGGACTAGAGACCCAGTACTTC.

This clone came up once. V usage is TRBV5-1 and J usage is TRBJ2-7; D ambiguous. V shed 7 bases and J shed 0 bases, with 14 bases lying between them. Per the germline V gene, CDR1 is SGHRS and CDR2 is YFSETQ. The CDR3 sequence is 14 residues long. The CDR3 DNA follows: TGCGCCAGCTGTATTGGATACAACTCCTACGAGCAGTACTTC. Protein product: CASCIGYNSYEQYF.

CDR3 region: CASSFGRRSSYEQYF. In DNA, the CDR3 is TGTGCCAGCAGTTTCGGACGGAGGTCTTCCTACGAGCAGTACTTC. The gene calls are TRBV28 and TRBJ2-7, with D tentatively TRBD2 (5 bases). The CDR3 runs to 15 residues. Trimming stripped 3 bases from V and 1 base from J, with 13 bases between. Looked up from germline, CDR1 is MDHEN and CDR2 is SYDVKM.

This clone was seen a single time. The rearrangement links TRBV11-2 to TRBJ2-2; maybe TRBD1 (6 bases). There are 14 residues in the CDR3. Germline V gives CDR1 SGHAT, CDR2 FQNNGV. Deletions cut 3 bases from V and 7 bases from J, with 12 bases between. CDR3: CASSFLRGYGELFF. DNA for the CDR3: TGTGCCAGCAGCTTCTTGAGGGGGTACGGGGAGCTGTTTTTT.

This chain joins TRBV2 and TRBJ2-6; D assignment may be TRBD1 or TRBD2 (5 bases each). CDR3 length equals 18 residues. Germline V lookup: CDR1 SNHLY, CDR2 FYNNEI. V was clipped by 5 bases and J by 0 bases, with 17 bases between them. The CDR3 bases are TGTGCCAGCAGTCCCGGGACCCGGGTGAGCTCTGGGGCCAACGTCCTGACTTTC. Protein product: CASSPGTRVSSGANVLTF.

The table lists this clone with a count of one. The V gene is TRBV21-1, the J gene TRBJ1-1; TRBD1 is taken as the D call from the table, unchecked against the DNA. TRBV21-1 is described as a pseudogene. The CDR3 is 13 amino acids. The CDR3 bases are TGTGCCAGCAGCAAGGGACAGAACACTGAAGCTTTCTTT. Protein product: CASSKGQNTEAFF.

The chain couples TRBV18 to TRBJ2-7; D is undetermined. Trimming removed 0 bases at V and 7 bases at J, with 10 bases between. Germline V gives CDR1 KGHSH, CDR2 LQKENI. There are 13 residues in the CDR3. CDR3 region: CASSPPSTGEQYF. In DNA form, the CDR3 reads TGTGCCAGCTCACCACCGTCTACCGGAGAGCAGTACTTC.

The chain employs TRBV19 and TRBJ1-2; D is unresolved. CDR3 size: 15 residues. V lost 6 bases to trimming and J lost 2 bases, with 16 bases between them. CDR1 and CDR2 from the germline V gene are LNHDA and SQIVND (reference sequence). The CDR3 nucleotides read TGTGCCAGTAGCCCACGGCCCTTTCCGAACTATGGCTACACCTTC. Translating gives CASSPRPFPNYGYTF.

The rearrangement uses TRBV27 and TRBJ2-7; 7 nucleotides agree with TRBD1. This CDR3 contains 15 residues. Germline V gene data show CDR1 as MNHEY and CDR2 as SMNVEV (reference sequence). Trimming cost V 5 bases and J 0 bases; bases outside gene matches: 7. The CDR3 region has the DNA TGTGCCAGCAGTGAGGCCGGGACAGCCTCCTACGAGCAGTACTTC. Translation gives CASSEAGTASYEQYF.

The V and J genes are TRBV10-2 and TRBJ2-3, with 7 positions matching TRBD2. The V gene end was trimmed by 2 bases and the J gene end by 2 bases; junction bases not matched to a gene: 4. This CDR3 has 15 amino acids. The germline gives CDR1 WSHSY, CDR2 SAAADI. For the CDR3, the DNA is TGCGCCAGCAGTGAGCGGGGGGTCAACACAGATACGCAGTATTTT. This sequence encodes CASSERGVNTDTQYF.

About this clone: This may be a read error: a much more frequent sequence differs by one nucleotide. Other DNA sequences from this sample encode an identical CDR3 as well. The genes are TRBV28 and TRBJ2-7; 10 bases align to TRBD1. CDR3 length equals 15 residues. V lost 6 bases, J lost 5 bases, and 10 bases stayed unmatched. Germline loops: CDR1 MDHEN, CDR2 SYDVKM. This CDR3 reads CASSLAGTGANEQYF. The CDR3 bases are TGTGCCAGCAGCTTGGCCGGGACAGGGGCTAACGAGCAGTACTTC. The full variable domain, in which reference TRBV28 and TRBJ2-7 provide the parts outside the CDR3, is DVKVTQSSRYLVKRTGEKVFLECVQDMDHENMFWYRQDPGLGLRLIYFSYDVKMKEKGDIPEGYSVSREKKERFSLILESASTNQTSMYLCASSLAGTGANEQYFGPGTRLTVT.

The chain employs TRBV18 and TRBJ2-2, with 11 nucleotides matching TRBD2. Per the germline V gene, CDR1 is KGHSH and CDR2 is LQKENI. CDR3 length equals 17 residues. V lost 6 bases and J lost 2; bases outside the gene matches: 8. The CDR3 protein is CASSLTGTSGNTGELFF. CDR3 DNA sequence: TGTGCCAGCTCCCTCACCGGGACTAGCGGTAACACCGGGGAGCTGTTTTTT.

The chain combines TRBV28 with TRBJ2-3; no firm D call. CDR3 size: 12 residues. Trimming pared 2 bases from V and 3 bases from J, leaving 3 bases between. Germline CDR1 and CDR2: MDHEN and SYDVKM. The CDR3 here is CASSLQTDTQYF. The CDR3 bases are TGTGCCAGCAGTTTACAGACAGATACGCAGTATTTT.

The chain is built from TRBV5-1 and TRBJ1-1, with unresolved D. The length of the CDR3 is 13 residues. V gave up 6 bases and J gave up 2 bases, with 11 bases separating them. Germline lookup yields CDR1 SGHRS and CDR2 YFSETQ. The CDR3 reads CASKEVQNTEAFF. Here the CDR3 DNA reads TGCGCCAGCAAAGAGGTGCAAAACACTGAAGCTTTCTTT.

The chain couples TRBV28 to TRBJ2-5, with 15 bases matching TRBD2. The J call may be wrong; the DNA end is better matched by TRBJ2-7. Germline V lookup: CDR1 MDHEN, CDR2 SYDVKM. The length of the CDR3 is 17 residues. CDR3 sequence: CASRPPGLAGGSYEQYF. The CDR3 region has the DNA TGTGCCAGCAGACCTCCGGGACTAGCGGGAGGTTCCTACGAGCAGTACTTC.

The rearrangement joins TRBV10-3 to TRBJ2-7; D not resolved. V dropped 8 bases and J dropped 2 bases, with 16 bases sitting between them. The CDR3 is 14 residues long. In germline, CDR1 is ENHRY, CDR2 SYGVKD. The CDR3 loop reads CAIAPVQQTYEQYF. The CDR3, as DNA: TGTGCCATCGCCCCGGTCCAGCAAACCTACGAGCAGTACTTC.

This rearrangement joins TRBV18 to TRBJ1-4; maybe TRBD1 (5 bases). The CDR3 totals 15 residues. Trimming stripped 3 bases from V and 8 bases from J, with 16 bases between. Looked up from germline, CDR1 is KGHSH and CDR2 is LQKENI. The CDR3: CASSPGTTGREKLFF. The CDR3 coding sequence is TGTGCCAGCTCACCCGGGACCACCGGTCGGGAAAAACTGTTTTTT.